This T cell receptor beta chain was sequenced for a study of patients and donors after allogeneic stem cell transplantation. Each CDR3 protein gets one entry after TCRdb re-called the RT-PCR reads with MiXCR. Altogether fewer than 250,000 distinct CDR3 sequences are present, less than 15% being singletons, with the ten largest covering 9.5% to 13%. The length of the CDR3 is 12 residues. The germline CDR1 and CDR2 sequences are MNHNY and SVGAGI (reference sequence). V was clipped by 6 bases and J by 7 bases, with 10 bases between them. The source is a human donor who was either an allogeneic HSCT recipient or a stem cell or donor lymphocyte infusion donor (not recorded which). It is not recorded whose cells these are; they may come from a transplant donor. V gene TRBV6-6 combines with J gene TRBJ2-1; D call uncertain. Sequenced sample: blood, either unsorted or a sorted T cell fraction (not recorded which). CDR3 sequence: CASRRPENEQFF. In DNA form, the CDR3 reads TGTGCCAGCAGACGACCCGAGAATGAGCAGTTCTTC.